The present entry profiles one TCR beta chain with its context. These data belong to a study of technical replicates of blood from a handful of donors. Produced via immunoSEQ multiplex PCR; TCRdb's table is partial and in-frame only. The data hold roughly 65,000 clones, with 86% observed a single time. The origin of this receptor is a human donor in good health. Some clones in this sample may be carry-over from other donors' samples. The material sequenced was PBMCs.

CDR3 sequence (DNA): TGTGCCAGCAGCCCAGGGGCAGCTCTGGCAGATACGCAGTATTTT. Protein sequence: CASSPGAALADTQYF. The rearrangement links TRBV7-2 to TRBJ2-3; maybe TRBD1 (6 bases). Germline V gives CDR1 SGHTA, CDR2 FQGNSA. CDR3 length: 15 amino acids. Trimming pared 5 bases from V and 4 bases from J, leaving 16 bases between.